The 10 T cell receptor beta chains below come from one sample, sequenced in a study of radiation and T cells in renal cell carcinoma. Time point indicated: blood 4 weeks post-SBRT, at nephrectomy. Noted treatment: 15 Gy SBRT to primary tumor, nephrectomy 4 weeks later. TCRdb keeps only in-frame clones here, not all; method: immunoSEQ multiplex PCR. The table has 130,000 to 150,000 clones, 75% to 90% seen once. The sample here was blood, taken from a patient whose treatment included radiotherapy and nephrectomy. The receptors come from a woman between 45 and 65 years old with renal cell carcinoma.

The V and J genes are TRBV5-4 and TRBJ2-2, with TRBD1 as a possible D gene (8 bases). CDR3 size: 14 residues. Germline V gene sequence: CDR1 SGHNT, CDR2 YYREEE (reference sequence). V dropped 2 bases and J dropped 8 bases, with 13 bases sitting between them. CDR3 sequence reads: CASSFGQGGGELFF. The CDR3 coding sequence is TGTGCCAGCAGCTTCGGACAGGGAGGGGGGGAGCTGTTTTTT.

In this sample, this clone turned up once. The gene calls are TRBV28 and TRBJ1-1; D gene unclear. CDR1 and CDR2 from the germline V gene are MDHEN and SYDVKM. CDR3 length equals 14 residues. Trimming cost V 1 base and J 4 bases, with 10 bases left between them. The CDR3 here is CASSLSMEGTEAFF. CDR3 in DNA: TGTGCCAGCAGTTTATCCATGGAGGGCACTGAAGCTTTCTTT.

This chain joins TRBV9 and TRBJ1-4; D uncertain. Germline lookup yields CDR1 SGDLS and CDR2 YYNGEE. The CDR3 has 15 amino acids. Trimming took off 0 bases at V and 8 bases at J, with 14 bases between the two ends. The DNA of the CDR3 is TGTGCCAGCAGCGTAGACGGCAGCTCGTACGAAAAACTGTTTTTT. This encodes CASSVDGSSYEKLFF. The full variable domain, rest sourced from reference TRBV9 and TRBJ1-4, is DSGVTQTPKHLITATGQRVTLRCSPRSGDLSVYWYQQSLDQGLQFLIQYYNGEERAKGNILERFSAQQFPDLHSELNLSSLELGDSALYFCASSVDGSSYEKLFFGSGTQLSVL.

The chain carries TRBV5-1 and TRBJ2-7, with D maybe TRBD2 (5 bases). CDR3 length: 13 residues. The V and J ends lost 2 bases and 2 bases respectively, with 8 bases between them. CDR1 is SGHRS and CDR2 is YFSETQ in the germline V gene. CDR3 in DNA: TGCGCCAGCAGCTTCAGCGGCGCCTACGAGCAGTACTTC. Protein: CASSFSGAYEQYF. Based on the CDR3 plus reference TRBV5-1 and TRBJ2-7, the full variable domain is KAGVTQTPRYLIKTRGQQVTLSCSPISGHRSVSWYQQTPGQGLQFLFEYFSETQRNKGNFPGRFSGRQFSNSRSEMNVSTLELGDSALYLCASSFSGAYEQYFGPGTRLTVT.

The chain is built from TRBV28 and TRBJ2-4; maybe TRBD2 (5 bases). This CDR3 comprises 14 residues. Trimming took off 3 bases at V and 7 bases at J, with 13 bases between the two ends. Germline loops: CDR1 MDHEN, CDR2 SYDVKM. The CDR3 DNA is TGTGCCAGCAGTTTTTCCGGGGTAGTGAACATTCAGTACTTC. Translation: CASSFSGVVNIQYF.

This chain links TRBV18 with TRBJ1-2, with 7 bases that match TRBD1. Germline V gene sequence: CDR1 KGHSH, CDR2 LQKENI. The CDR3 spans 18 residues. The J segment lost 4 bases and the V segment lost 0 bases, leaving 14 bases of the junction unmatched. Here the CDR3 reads CASSPPYGQELLGYGYTF. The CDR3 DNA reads TGTGCCAGCTCACCACCTTATGGACAGGAGTTGCTGGGCTATGGCTACACCTTC.

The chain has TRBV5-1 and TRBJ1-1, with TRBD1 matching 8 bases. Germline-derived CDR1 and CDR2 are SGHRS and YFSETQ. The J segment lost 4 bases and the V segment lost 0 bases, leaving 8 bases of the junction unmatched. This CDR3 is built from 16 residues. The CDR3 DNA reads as TGCGCCAGCAGCTTGGAACCAGGGGGCGCGGGCACTGAAGCTTTCTTT. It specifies CASSLEPGGAGTEAFF.

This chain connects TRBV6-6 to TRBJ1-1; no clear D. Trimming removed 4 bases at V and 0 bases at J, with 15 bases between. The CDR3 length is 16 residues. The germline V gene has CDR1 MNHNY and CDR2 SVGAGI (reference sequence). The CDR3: CASSSHRVGVNTEAFF. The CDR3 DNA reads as TGTGCCAGCAGTTCCCACCGGGTAGGAGTGAACACTGAAGCTTTCTTT.

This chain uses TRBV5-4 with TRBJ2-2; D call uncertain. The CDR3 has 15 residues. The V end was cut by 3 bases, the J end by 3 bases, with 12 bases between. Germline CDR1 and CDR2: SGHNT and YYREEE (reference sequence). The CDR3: CASSSSSGYTGELFF. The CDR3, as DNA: TGTGCCAGCAGCTCCTCGTCGGGTTACACCGGGGAGCTGTTTTTT.

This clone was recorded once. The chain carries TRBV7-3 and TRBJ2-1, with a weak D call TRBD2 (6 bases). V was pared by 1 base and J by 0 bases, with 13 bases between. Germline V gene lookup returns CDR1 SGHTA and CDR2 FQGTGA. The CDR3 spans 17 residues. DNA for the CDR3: TGTGCCAGCAGCTTAATGAAGCGGGCCACCTCCTACAATGAGCAGTTCTTC. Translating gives CASSLMKRATSYNEQFF.